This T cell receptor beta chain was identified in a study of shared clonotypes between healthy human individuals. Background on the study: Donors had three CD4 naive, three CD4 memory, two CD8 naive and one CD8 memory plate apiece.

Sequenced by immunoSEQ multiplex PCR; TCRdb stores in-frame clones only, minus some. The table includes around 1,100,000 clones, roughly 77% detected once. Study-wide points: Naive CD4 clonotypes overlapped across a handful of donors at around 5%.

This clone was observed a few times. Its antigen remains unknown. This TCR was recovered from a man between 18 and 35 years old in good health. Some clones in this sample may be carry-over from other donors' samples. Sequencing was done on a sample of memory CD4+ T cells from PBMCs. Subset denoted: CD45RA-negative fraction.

The CDR3 here is CASKRRGDRGSDTQYF. As DNA, the CDR3 is TGTGCCAGCAAGAGAAGAGGGGACAGGGGATCAGATACGCAGTATTTT. The chain is built from TRBV28 and TRBJ2-3, with 10 bases aligning to TRBD1. This CDR3 spans 16 amino acids. Germline loops: CDR1 MDHEN, CDR2 SYDVKM. The trim removed 7 bases at V and 4 bases at J, leaving 11 bases unmatched.